The 2 T cell receptor beta chains below were found in one sample sequenced in a study of vaccination effects on CD4 cells after COVID-19. Using viral peptide pools, the ViraFEST assay grew out antigen-specific CD4+ T cells prior to sequencing. Once cultured for 10 days, the cells underwent separation to obtain CD4+ T cells. The person was diagnosed with PCR-confirmed SARS-CoV-2 infection between March and December 2020. These receptors' targets are unknown. Clones were sequenced by immunoSEQ multiplex PCR, and TCRdb holds only the in-frame ones, with some missing. The sample lists more than 35,000 clones, 65% to 70% seen once, with roughly 30% in the top ten. The sample here was CD4+ T cells from PBMCs cultured with a peptide pool, taken before COVID-19 vaccination. The receptors were sampled from a human donor who had a prior SARS-CoV-2 infection.

The chain uses TRBV11-2 and TRBJ1-6; D remains ambiguous. The CDR3 is 15 residues long. Germline CDR1 SGHAT, CDR2 FQNNGV. Trimming cost V 5 bases and J 8 bases, with 16 bases left between them. The CDR3 sequence: CASSPYPDGDSPLHF. The CDR3, as DNA: TGTGCCAGCAGCCCCTACCCGGACGGCGATTCACCCCTCCACTTT.

The chain recombines TRBV5-1 with TRBJ2-7; TRBD2 aligns across 9 bases. Germline values: CDR1 SGHRS, CDR2 YFSETQ. V gave up 2 bases and J gave up 1 base; unmatched junction bases: 4. The CDR3 consists of 15 residues. CDR3 DNA sequence: TGCGCCAGCAGCTTTAGCCTAGCGGGGTCCTACGAGCAGTACTTC. It translates to CASSFSLAGSYEQYF.